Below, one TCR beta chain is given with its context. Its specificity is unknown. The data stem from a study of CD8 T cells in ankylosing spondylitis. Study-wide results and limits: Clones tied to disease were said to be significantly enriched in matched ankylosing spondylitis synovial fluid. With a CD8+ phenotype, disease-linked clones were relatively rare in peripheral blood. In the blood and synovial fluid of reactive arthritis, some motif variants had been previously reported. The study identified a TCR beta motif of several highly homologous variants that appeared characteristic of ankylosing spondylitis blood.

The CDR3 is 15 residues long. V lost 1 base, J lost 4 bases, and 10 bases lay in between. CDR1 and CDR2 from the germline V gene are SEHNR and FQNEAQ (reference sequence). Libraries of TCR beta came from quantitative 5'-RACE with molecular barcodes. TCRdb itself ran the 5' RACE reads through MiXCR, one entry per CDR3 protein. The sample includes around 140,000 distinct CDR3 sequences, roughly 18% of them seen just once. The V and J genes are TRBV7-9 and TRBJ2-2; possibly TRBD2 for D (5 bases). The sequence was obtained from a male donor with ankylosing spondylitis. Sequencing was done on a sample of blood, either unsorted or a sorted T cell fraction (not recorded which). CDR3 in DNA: TGTGCCAGCAGCTTAGAGAGGAGGTCCACCGGGGAGCTGTTTTTT. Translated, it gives CASSLERRSTGELFF.